This record covers a single T cell receptor beta chain. This clone came up once. Its specific antigen is unknown. One base away there is no much larger clone; base qualities are not given. This sample is part of a study of OX40 agonist ivuxolimab in advanced cancers. Notes on the research overall: The costimulatory receptor OX40 (CD134) was targeted by ivuxolimab, a fully human IgG2 agonistic monoclonal antibody. Prior anti-PD-1, anti-PD-L1 or anti-CTLA-4 therapy was permitted, and checkpoint inhibitors had been received by about 37% of dose-escalation patients. In the dose-escalation cohort, over 65% of patients were male, and the mean age was approximately 60 years, with a range of about 23 to 80. The paper reports the monotherapy dose-escalation portion (N = 52 patients) of the phase I ivuxolimab trial. Intravenous ivuxolimab was administered to patients every 2 weeks at six dose levels: 0.01, 0.1, 0.3, 1.5, 3 and 10 mg/kg. Among the roughly 52 dose-escalation patients, around 19 had hepatocellular carcinoma, about 15 melanoma, 9 renal cell carcinoma and 9 head and neck cancer. The purpose of peripheral TCRbeta sequencing was to test whether ivuxolimab changed TCR sequence diversity and led to clonal T-cell expansion. Partial responses occurred in three dose-escalation patients: two with cutaneous melanoma and one with hepatocellular carcinoma. Broader findings and caveats from the paper: The antigen specificity of the clonally expanded peripheral T cells was not determined. At doses of 0.1 to 3.0 mg/kg, clonal expansion of both CD4+ and CD8+ T cells in blood was seen between baseline and week 6. After ivuxolimab, expanded clones were on average more numerous among CD8+ T cells than among CD4+ T cells. Low levels of normalized T-cell clonal expansion were also seen in some nonresponding patients. In partial responders in the 0.1-3.0 mg/kg groups, normalized peripheral clonal expansion was found to be among the lowest, especially among CD8+ T cells.

Genomic DNA was isolated from the sorted cells so that the TCRbeta CDR3 region could be sequenced. TCRbeta CDR3 regions were sequenced using the immunoSEQ Assay. In TCRdb, the immuneACCESS table is reduced to in-frame sequences with V and J assigned. These tables do not hold every clone; where another copy was compared, an unresolved V gene accounts for under half, and the others remain unexplained. The sample data list tens of thousands of clones, and 85% to 90% of these were observed just once. The ten largest make up roughly 6% of the sample. Patients with autoimmune disease history or receiving systemic immunosuppression were excluded from the trial. Peripheral blood for TCR sequencing was collected from all dose cohorts at baseline, on cycle 4 day 1, and on cycle 7 day 1. Samples were obtained from an open-label, multicenter, first-in-human phase I dose-escalation trial of ivuxolimab. Adults with locally advanced or metastatic melanoma, renal cell, hepatocellular, or head and neck squamous cell carcinoma were enrolled in the trial. Before TCR sequencing, CD4+ T cells and CD8+ T cells were sorted from peripheral blood as separate populations.

Including the terminal cysteine and phenylalanine, the CDR3 comprises 14 residues. The CDR3 DNA has 42 bases and is translated from base 1. From a lookup of the germline V gene (reference sequence), CDR1 and CDR2 are SEHNR and FQNEAQ. Unmatched junction bases come to 2, with V trimmed by 1 base and J by 4 bases. The sequence is built from TRBV7-9 and TRBJ1-1; 8 of the junction bases match TRBD1. Sequenced material: CD4+ or CD8+ T cells sorted from blood, taken in a trial of the OX40 agonist ivuxolimab. This receptor was obtained from an adult with an advanced solid tumor such as melanoma, head and neck, liver or kidney cancer. The CDR3 is CASSLGTGSTEAFF. The bases are TGTGCCAGCAGCTTAGGGACAGGGTCCACTGAAGCTTTCTTT.